These 23 T cell receptor beta chains came from one sample sequenced in a study of response to subunit inactivated influenza vaccine. TCRdb re-called the RT-PCR reads through MiXCR, storing one row per CDR3 protein. The sample yields a few hundred thousand distinct CDR3 sequences, 12% to 15% seen once. This sample comprised PBMCs from blood, obtained 11 to 12 days after vaccination. Receptors were obtained from a man aged 45-65 years who received an inactivated influenza vaccine.

This clonotype showed up just a few times. The chain employs TRBV29-1 and TRBJ2-7; D is unresolved. Per germline, CDR1 SQVTM and CDR2 ANQGSEA. The V end was cut by 5 bases, the J end by 2 bases, with 10 bases between. The CDR3 has 12 residues. In DNA, the CDR3 is TGCAGCGTTAAGGGCTTTACCTACGAGCAGTACTTC. Its translation is CSVKGFTYEQYF.

The chain couples TRBV20-1 to TRBJ1-1; 8 nucleotides line up with TRBD1. This CDR3 spans 14 amino acids. The V gene's germline CDR1 is DFQATT and CDR2 SNEGSKA (reference sequence). The V gene end was trimmed by 3 bases and the J gene end by 3 bases; junction bases not matched to a gene: 6. This CDR3 reads CSASTGGIYTEAFF. As DNA, the CDR3 is TGCAGTGCTAGCACAGGGGGGATATACACTGAAGCTTTCTTT.

The rearrangement links TRBV9 to TRBJ2-2; D ambiguous. The length of the CDR3 is 15 residues. Germline values: CDR1 SGDLS, CDR2 YYNGEE. The V gene lost 0 bases and the J gene lost 1 base, with 7 bases spanning the gap. As DNA, the CDR3 is TGTGCCAGCAGCGTAGGGCGTCAGAACACCGGGGAGCTGTTTTTT. Its protein is CASSVGRQNTGELFF. Combining the CDR3 with reference TRBV9 and TRBJ2-2 gives the whole variable domain DSGVTQTPKHLITATGQRVTLRCSPRSGDLSVYWYQQSLDQGLQFLIQYYNGEERAKGNILERFSAQQFPDLHSELNLSSLELGDSALYFCASSVGRQNTGELFFGEGSRLTVL.

There are a few counts of this clonotype. The chain employs TRBV27 and TRBJ1-5; 8 bases line up with TRBD1. Unmatched junction bases numbered 10, after V lost 8 bases and J lost 7 bases. From germline, CDR1 is MNHEY and CDR2 SMNVEV (reference sequence). This CDR3 is built from 14 residues. The CDR3 DNA follows: TGTGCCAGCGGGGCAGGGGGCGCGATACAGCCCCAGCATTTT. Residues: CASGAGGAIQPQHF.

This clonotype was recorded a few times. The chain combines TRBV7-2 with TRBJ1-3; D is possibly TRBD1 (6 bases). The CDR3 is 15 residues long. The V gene lost 2 bases and the J gene lost 3 bases, with 11 bases spanning the gap. Per the germline V gene, CDR1 is SGHTA and CDR2 is FQGNSA. The CDR3 loop reads CASSLYQGLGNTIYF. The CDR3 coding sequence is TGTGCCAGCAGCTTATATCAGGGGCTTGGAAACACCATATATTTT.

The chain joins TRBV5-1 to TRBJ2-5; the match to TRBD1 covers 7 bases. The CDR3 loop spans 14 amino acids. From germline, CDR1 is SGHRS and CDR2 YFSETQ. With V trimmed by 4 bases and J by 5 bases, 8 bases remained unmatched. CDR3: CASSDGTEFETQYF. CDR3 DNA sequence: TGCGCCAGCAGCGACGGGACAGAATTCGAGACCCAGTACTTC.

This clonotype appeared a few times. This chain connects TRBV21-1 to TRBJ2-7; the table calls TRBD2, which could not be checked here. TRBV21-1 has pseudogene status. The CDR3 length is 16 residues. CDR3 bases: TGTGCCAGCAGCAAAGACCGTTTCGGCAGGGCCTACGAGCAGTACTTC. This translates into CASSKDRFGRAYEQYF.

This clonotype occurred many times. This chain uses TRBV27 with TRBJ2-3; a weak D match, TRBD2 (7 bases). The CDR3 covers 18 residues. V lost 6 bases, J lost 0 bases, and 22 bases lay in between. Germline loops: CDR1 MNHEY, CDR2 SMNVEV (reference sequence). The CDR3 region has the DNA TGTGCCAGCAGGCCCTTTTGGGGGGGCAAGTCTAGCACAGATACGCAGTATTTT. Encoded protein: CASRPFWGGKSSTDTQYF.

This clonotype has more than one count but fewer than ten. V and J are TRBV5-1 and TRBJ1-2; TRBD1 might be the D (5 bases). Germline V lookup: CDR1 SGHRS, CDR2 YFSETQ. The CDR3 spans 15 residues. Trimming pared 0 bases from V and 7 bases from J, leaving 16 bases between. This CDR3 is CASSLGSLGAGGYTF. CDR3 coding DNA: TGCGCCAGCAGCTTGGGGTCCCTCGGGGCTGGTGGCTACACCTTC.

The V gene is TRBV4-3, the J gene TRBJ1-1; TRBD1 is a possible D gene (5 bases). The V end lost 1 base, the J end lost 2 bases, and 11 bases lay between the germline ends. CDR1 is LGHNA, CDR2 YSLEER, per germline. The CDR3 spans 15 residues. The CDR3, as DNA: TGCGCCAGCAGCCAAGCCCCCAGGGCCAACACTGAAGCTTTCTTT. It codes for CASSQAPRANTEAFF.

This clonotype was detected only a few times. The V and J genes are TRBV3-1 and TRBJ1-1, with D hard to call. Trimming left V 3 bases short and J 5 bases short, with 7 bases between. The CDR3 sequence is 12 residues long. CDR1 is LGHDT, CDR2 YNNKEL, per germline (reference sequence). CDR3 DNA: TGTGCCAGCAGCCATAGGAGTACTGAAGCTTTCTTT. Translation: CASSHRSTEAFF.

The sample holds many counts of this clonotype. The chain recombines TRBV20-1 with TRBJ2-7, with D perhaps TRBD1 or TRBD2 (5 bases each). The CDR3 contains 15 residues. The V gene's germline CDR1 is DFQATT and CDR2 SNEGSKA (reference sequence). Trimming removed 3 bases from V and 0 bases from J, with 15 bases in between. Written as DNA, the CDR3 is TGCAGTGCTAGGGGACGCCCGCTCCCCTCCTACGAGCAGTACTTC. As protein: CSARGRPLPSYEQYF.

J is TRBJ2-5 and V is TRBV14, with a tentative D call TRBD1 (7 bases). CDR3 size: 13 residues. V was shortened by 1 base and J by 6 bases, with 9 bases between the two germline ends. In germline, CDR1 is SGHDN, CDR2 FVKESK. The CDR3 coding sequence is TGTGCCAGCAGCCAAGGGAGGGGGCAGACCCAGTACTTC. Protein sequence: CASSQGRGQTQYF.

This clonotype was detected many times. The gene calls are TRBV12-3 or TRBV12-4 and TRBJ1-1; no clear D gene. The V end lost 8 bases, the J end lost 5 bases, and 15 bases lay between the germline ends. This CDR3 is built from 13 residues. This CDR3 reads CASGGLRRTEAFF. DNA for the CDR3: TGTGCCAGCGGCGGACTCCGGAGGACTGAAGCTTTCTTT.

The J gene is TRBJ2-7, the V gene TRBV6-1; 9 bases match TRBD1. The CDR3 loop spans 15 amino acids. The ends lost 5 bases at V and 4 bases at J; junction bases unmatched: 9. Germline V lookup: CDR1 MNHNS, CDR2 SASEGT. The DNA of the CDR3 is TGTGCCAGCAGTAAACCGGGACAGGGTTTATACGAGCAGTACTTC. Translating it yields CASSKPGQGLYEQYF.

This clonotype was seen ten or more times. The chain is built from TRBV6-4 and TRBJ1-2; weak D call: TRBD1 (6 bases). V dropped 0 bases and J dropped 7 bases, with 15 bases sitting between them. Germline V CDR1 and CDR2: MRHNA, SNTAGT. This CDR3 is built from 15 residues. The CDR3 nucleotides read TGTGCCAGCAGTGACTCGATCGGGGGACACCTTGGCTACACCTTC. Its translation is CASSDSIGGHLGYTF.

The chain has TRBV28 and TRBJ2-7, with 8 bases identical to TRBD1. This CDR3 comprises 13 residues. Germline V gene data show CDR1 as MDHEN and CDR2 as SYDVKM. V trimming: 5 bases; J trimming: 5 bases; junction bases outside the gene matches: 5. The CDR3 region has the DNA TGTGCCAGCAGTATCGGACAGGGAAACGAGCAGTACTTC. It is translated as CASSIGQGNEQYF.

The V gene is TRBV6-2 or TRBV6-3, the J gene TRBJ2-2, with D possibly matching TRBD2 (5 bases). CDR3 size: 16 residues. Germline assignment: CDR1 MNHEY and CDR2 SVGEGT. V was clipped by 0 bases and J by 0 bases, with 8 bases between them. CDR3 loop: CASSYSPAANTGELFF. In DNA form, the CDR3 reads TGTGCCAGCAGTTACTCGCCAGCGGCGAACACCGGGGAGCTGTTTTTT.

The gene calls are TRBV6-2 or TRBV6-3 and TRBJ2-1; either TRBD1 or TRBD2 may supply D (5 bases each). The CDR3 sequence is 17 residues long. Trimming stripped 0 bases from V and 3 bases from J, with 15 bases between. Germline values: CDR1 MNHEY, CDR2 SVGEGT. The CDR3 sequence: CASSYSLWDDVYNEQFF. As DNA, the CDR3 is TGTGCCAGCAGTTACTCGCTCTGGGACGACGTCTACAATGAGCAGTTCTTC.

This clonotype occurred a few times. This chain links TRBV4-3 with TRBJ1-4; D remains unclear. With 0 bases removed from V and 2 bases from J, the gap between germline ends came to 7 bases. CDR1 and CDR2 from the germline V gene are LGHNA and YSLEER. This CDR3 spans 15 amino acids. For the CDR3, the DNA is TGCGCCAGCAGCCAAGATATGGCGACTAATGAAAAACTGTTTTTT. Translating gives CASSQDMATNEKLFF.

This clonotype was seen more than once but under ten times. The J gene is TRBJ2-3, the V gene TRBV7-2, with a weak D call TRBD1 (5 bases). CDR3 length equals 14 residues. Germline loops: CDR1 SGHTA, CDR2 FQGNSA. The V gene lost 2 bases and the J gene lost 10 bases, with 16 bases spanning the gap. This CDR3 reads CASSLRTSPGSQYF. The CDR3 coding sequence is TGTGCCAGCAGCTTACGGACATCGCCCGGATCGCAGTATTTT.

This clonotype was seen ten or more times. The chain carries TRBV20-1 and TRBJ2-1, with D perhaps TRBD2 (5 bases). V was pared by 6 bases and J by 7 bases, with 19 bases between. CDR1 and CDR2 from the germline V gene are DFQATT and SNEGSKA (reference sequence). CDR3 length: 14 residues. CDR3: CSAAPRGSVNEQFF. In DNA, the CDR3 is TGCAGTGCAGCCCCCCGGGGTAGCGTTAATGAGCAGTTCTTC.

V is TRBV20-1 and J is TRBJ2-7; 15 nucleotides agree with TRBD2. CDR1 is DFQATT and CDR2 is SNEGSKA in the germline V gene (reference sequence). The V segment lost 4 bases and the J segment 4 bases; nucleotides outside the gene matches: 8. CDR3 length: 16 amino acids. DNA of the CDR3: TGCAGTGCTACCGGGACTAGCGGGAGGACAGCATACGAGCAGTACTTC. It translates to CSATGTSGRTAYEQYF.